Each of the 32 T cell receptor beta chains below was sequenced from the same sample in a study of glioma-infiltrating T cells after dendritic cell vaccination. Measured with immunoSEQ multiplex PCR; TCRdb has only the in-frame clones, and not every one. The repertoire holds about 90,000 clones, with around 86% as singletons. Time point described: after dendritic cell vaccination, including at tumor progression/relapse. Sample: blood, taken after dendritic cell vaccination. All receptors derive from a human donor with glioblastoma.

The rearrangement uses TRBV6-1 and TRBJ2-6, with D unclear. Trimming cost V 7 bases and J 0 bases, with 7 bases left between them. The CDR3 extends over 14 amino acids. From germline, CDR1 is MNHNS and CDR2 SASEGT. CDR3 DNA sequence: TGTGCCAGCAAGCTAATCTCTGGGGCCAACGTCCTGACTTTC. Protein product: CASKLISGANVLTF.

The genes are TRBV6-5 and TRBJ1-3, with 9 bases that match TRBD1. This CDR3 has 15 amino acids. The ends lost 2 bases at V and 3 bases at J; junction bases unmatched: 2. Germline V CDR1 and CDR2: MNHEY, SVGAGI. CDR3 coding DNA: TGTGCCAGCAGTTACGGGACAGGGATTGGAAACACCATATATTTT. Translated: CASSYGTGIGNTIYF.

V and J are TRBV5-6 and TRBJ2-7, with 7 bases lining up with TRBD1. The CDR3 runs 15 residues. V gave up 1 base and J gave up 2 bases; unmatched junction bases: 6. Germline-derived CDR1 and CDR2 are SGHDT and YYEEEE. The CDR3 spells CASSLWDRRAYEQYF. The CDR3 nucleotides read TGTGCCAGCAGCTTGTGGGACAGAAGAGCCTACGAGCAGTACTTC.

Here the CDR3 DNA reads TGTGCCAGCAGTACCGGGACAGGGGGCGTTTATGGCTACACCTTC. The encoded protein is CASSTGTGGVYGYTF. This chain joins TRBV6-6 and TRBJ1-2; 12 bases agree with TRBD1. Germline CDR1 MNHNY, CDR2 SVGAGI (reference sequence). The CDR3 is 15 residues long. The V and J ends lost 5 bases and 5 bases, in that order; junction bases with no gene match: 6.

The CDR3, as DNA: TGTGCCAGCAGCTTGGATGGGCCCAGCGAGGGTTCACCCCTCCACTTT. Protein: CASSLDGPSEGSPLHF. The J gene is TRBJ1-6, the V gene TRBV5-4; D unresolved. V was clipped by 0 bases and J by 9 bases, with 16 bases between them. The CDR3 extends over 16 amino acids. Germline loops: CDR1 SGHNT, CDR2 YYREEE (reference sequence). Using reference TRBV5-4 and TRBJ1-6 for the parts outside the CDR3, the full variable domain is ETGVTQSPTHLIKTRGQQVTLRCSSQSGHNTVSWYQQALGQGPQFIFQYYREEENGRGNFPPRFSGLQFPNYSSELNVNALELDDSALYLCASSLDGPSEGSPLHFGNGTRLTVT.

The chain joins TRBV5-6 to TRBJ2-7; 8 bases align to TRBD1. V gave up 4 bases and J gave up 4 bases; unmatched junction bases: 13. CDR3 length: 16 residues. The germline gives CDR1 SGHDT, CDR2 YYEEEE. CDR3 amino acids: CASSRPLDRGAYEQYF. The CDR3, as DNA: TGTGCCAGCAGCCGACCACTTGACAGGGGCGCATACGAGCAGTACTTC.

The gene calls are TRBV6-5 and TRBJ2-7, with 10 bases matching TRBD1. Trimming removed 6 bases from V and 2 bases from J; junction bases left unmatched: 4. CDR3 length: 14 amino acids. CDR1 is MNHEY and CDR2 is SVGAGI in the germline V gene. CDR3 sequence (DNA): TGTGCCAGCAGGGACAGGGGGGATACCTACGAGCAGTACTTC. Translated: CASRDRGDTYEQYF.

The chain links TRBV18 to TRBJ1-2, with a possible D match to TRBD1 (6 bases). Trimming cost V 3 bases and J 3 bases, with 11 bases left between them. CDR3 length: 14 residues. The germline V gene encodes CDR1 KGHSH and CDR2 LQKENI. CDR3 amino acids: CASSPRDNDYGYTF. CDR3 sequence (DNA): TGTGCCAGCTCACCCCGGGACAACGACTATGGCTACACCTTC. The whole variable domain, filled in from reference TRBV18 and TRBJ1-2, reads NAGVMQNPRHLVRRRGQEARLRCSPMKGHSHVYWYRQLPEEGLKFMVYLQKENIIDESGMPKERFSAEFPKEGPSILRIQQVVRGDSAAYFCASSPRDNDYGYTFGSGTRLTVV.

The sample holds a few counts of this clone. This chain uses TRBV18 with TRBJ1-1; tentatively, D is TRBD1 (6 bases). This CDR3 spans 15 amino acids. V was cut by 2 bases and J by 0 bases, with 10 bases left in between. The germline V gene has CDR1 KGHSH and CDR2 LQKENI. The CDR3 DNA sequence: TGTGCCAGCTCACCAAACAGGGATATGAACACTGAAGCTTTCTTT. Protein sequence: CASSPNRDMNTEAFF.

This chain connects TRBV4-2 to TRBJ1-1; maybe TRBD1 (5 bases). Germline CDR1 reads LGHNA; CDR2 reads YNFKEQ. V was trimmed by 0 bases and J by 7 bases, leaving 9 bases between them. CDR3 length: 13 amino acids. CDR3 region: CASSQDGGVEAFF. The CDR3 nucleotides read TGTGCCAGCAGCCAAGATGGGGGGGTTGAAGCTTTCTTT.

The gene calls are TRBV7-2 and TRBJ1-1, with 7 bases fitting TRBD1. There are 18 residues in the CDR3. Germline V gives CDR1 SGHTA, CDR2 FQGNSA. V dropped 5 bases and J dropped 8; count of bases not matched to a gene: 23. The CDR3 region is CASSPELYTGVGKREAFF. The CDR3, as DNA: TGTGCCAGCAGCCCTGAACTCTATACAGGGGTTGGAAAAAGGGAAGCTTTCTTT.

V gene TRBV6-5 combines with J gene TRBJ2-7, with 10 positions matching TRBD1. The length of the CDR3 is 15 residues. With V trimmed by 6 bases and J by 5 bases, 10 bases remained unmatched. Germline assignment: CDR1 MNHEY and CDR2 SVGAGI. The CDR3 coding sequence is TGTGCCAGCAGACAATTGACAGGGGGCTTCGACGAGCAGTACTTC. Its translation: CASRQLTGGFDEQYF.

This chain uses TRBV25-1 with TRBJ2-2; 7 bases line up with TRBD2. Germline V gene sequence: CDR1 MGHDK, CDR2 SYGVNS. The ends lost 7 bases at V and 7 bases at J; junction bases unmatched: 9. The CDR3 length is 14 residues. The CDR3 nucleotides read TGTGCCAGCAACTTAGGACTAGTCGTCGGGGAGCTGTTTTTT. This codes for CASNLGLVVGELFF.

This clone was observed a few times. V is TRBV9 and J is TRBJ2-7, with TRBD1 matching over 7 bases. The CDR3 contains 13 residues. V trimming: 1 base; J trimming: 5 bases; junction bases outside the gene matches: 3. The germline V gene encodes CDR1 SGDLS and CDR2 YYNGEE. The CDR3 region is CASSVSDRDEQYF. Written as DNA, the CDR3 is TGTGCCAGCAGCGTATCCGACAGGGACGAGCAGTACTTC.

This chain links TRBV19 with TRBJ2-5; D might be TRBD1 (5 bases). The V and J ends lost 4 bases and 1 base respectively, with 16 bases between them. There are 16 residues in the CDR3. Per germline, CDR1 LNHDA and CDR2 SQIVND (reference sequence). The chain's CDR3 is CASSTRQGRVQETQYF. For the CDR3, the DNA is TGTGCCAGTAGTACCCGCCAGGGCAGGGTCCAAGAGACCCAGTACTTC.

This chain links TRBV19 with TRBJ2-2, with D possibly TRBD1 on 5 matching bases. The germline V gene has CDR1 LNHDA and CDR2 SQIVND (reference sequence). Trimming stripped 1 base from V and 4 bases from J, with 7 bases between. The CDR3 contains 14 residues. As DNA, the CDR3 is TGTGCCAGTAGTATAGGCAGGGCCACCGGGGAGCTGTTTTTT. Translation gives CASSIGRATGELFF.

The J gene is TRBJ1-1, the V gene TRBV6-1; D call uncertain. Trimming left V 3 bases short and J 3 bases short, with 8 bases between. The CDR3 is 13 residues long. CDR1 MNHNS and CDR2 SASEGT come from the germline V gene. The CDR3 bases are TGTGCCAGCAGTGAGGGAGGGCACACTGAAGCTTTCTTT. Protein product: CASSEGGHTEAFF.

J is TRBJ1-1 and V is TRBV18; TRBD1 matches at 9 bases. Germline V gives CDR1 KGHSH, CDR2 LQKENI. With 3 bases clipped from V and 5 bases from J, the junction kept 4 bases outside the gene matches. CDR3 length: 14 amino acids. Written as DNA, the CDR3 is TGTGCCAGCTCACCGCCGACAGGGGGGACTGAAGCTTTCTTT. Residues: CASSPPTGGTEAFF.

The chain recombines TRBV19 with TRBJ1-2; D not resolved. The germline V and J ends were trimmed by 7 bases and 4 bases, with 19 bases remaining between them. The CDR3 totals 15 residues. CDR1 LNHDA and CDR2 SQIVND come from the germline V gene (reference sequence). The CDR3 loop reads CASTQEGNYVYGYTF. The CDR3, as DNA: TGTGCCAGTACCCAGGAAGGCAATTACGTCTATGGCTACACCTTC.

This chain joins TRBV5-1 and TRBJ2-5, with 9 nucleotides matching TRBD2. The CDR3 extends over 17 amino acids. Trimming took 4 bases from V and 1 from J; bases not matched to a gene: 11. In germline, CDR1 is SGHRS, CDR2 YFSETQ. As DNA, the CDR3 is TGCGCCAGCAGCGACGGCCCTAGCGGGGTCATCCAAGAGACCCAGTACTTC. This translates into CASSDGPSGVIQETQYF.

This clone showed up just once. The chain employs TRBV7-9 and TRBJ2-3; D possibly corresponds to TRBD2 (5 bases). Deletions cut 5 bases from V and 6 bases from J, with 12 bases between. The CDR3 loop spans 13 amino acids. Germline-derived CDR1 and CDR2 are SEHNR and FQNEAQ (reference sequence). The DNA of the CDR3 is TGTGCCAGCAGCCGGACTTTTGGGGATACGCAGTATTTT. Protein sequence: CASSRTFGDTQYF.

The V and J genes are TRBV4-3 and TRBJ1-2; D gene ambiguous. The CDR3 loop spans 17 amino acids. The germline V and J ends were trimmed by 0 bases and 4 bases, with 18 bases remaining between them. Germline V gives CDR1 LGHNA, CDR2 YSLEER. In DNA form, the CDR3 reads TGCGCCAGCAGCCAAGAAAGTTTAGCGGAAGGGCTCTATGGCTACACCTTC. Translated, it gives CASSQESLAEGLYGYTF.

The table lists this clone with a count of one. The chain couples TRBV25-1 to TRBJ2-2, with D maybe TRBD1 (6 bases). The CDR3 loop spans 15 amino acids. Germline assignment: CDR1 MGHDK and CDR2 SYGVNS. The V end was cut by 8 bases, the J end by 5 bases, with 18 bases between. The CDR3 bases are TGTGCCAGCTGCGCCGGGACACGGGATACCGGGGAGCTGTTTTTT. Protein product: CASCAGTRDTGELFF.

The chain employs TRBV19 and TRBJ1-5, with D possibly matching TRBD1 (5 bases). V lost 3 bases and J 0 bases, leaving 15 bases between the germline ends. The CDR3 is 17 residues long. CDR1 and CDR2 (germline): LNHDA, SQIVND (reference sequence). The CDR3 sequence: CASSIRAQGFSNQPQHF. The CDR3 nucleotides are TGTGCCAGTAGTATTAGGGCCCAGGGATTTAGCAATCAGCCCCAGCATTTT. Complete variable domain (other parts from reference TRBV19 and TRBJ1-5): DGGITQSPKYLFRKEGQNVTLSCEQNLNHDAMYWYRQDPGQGLRLIYYSQIVNDFQKGDIAEGYSVSREKKESFPLTVTSAQKNPTAFYLCASSIRAQGFSNQPQHFGDGTRLSIL.

With respect to this clone: One junction end disagrees with the germline gene, perhaps due to a read error. The gene calls are TRBV28 and TRBJ1-1; tentatively, D is TRBD1 (5 bases). The V gene's germline CDR1 is MDHEN and CDR2 SYDVKM. The CDR3 loop spans 14 amino acids. The CDR3 sequence: CASTLGGWSTEAFF. In DNA, the CDR3 is TGTGCCAGCACCCTGGGGGGATGGTCGACTGAGGCTTTCTTT.

The chain links TRBV6-6 to TRBJ2-7, with TRBD1 matching 9 bases. This CDR3 is built from 12 residues. The ends lost 6 bases at V and 6 bases at J; junction bases unmatched: 3. Per germline, CDR1 MNHNY and CDR2 SVGAGI (reference sequence). CDR3 coding DNA: TGTGCCAGCAGAACGGGACAGGGCGAGCAGTACTTC. Its translation: CASRTGQGEQYF.

The V gene is TRBV11-2, the J gene TRBJ1-3, with TRBD1 matching 9 bases. The V gene end was trimmed by 5 bases and the J gene end by 0 bases; junction bases not matched to a gene: 5. CDR3 length: 16 amino acids. Germline CDR1 is SGHAT and CDR2 is FQNNGV. CDR3 coding DNA: TGTGCCAGCAGCGGGACAGGGCGAGGCTCTGGAAACACCATATATTTT. Encoded protein: CASSGTGRGSGNTIYF.

This clone was detected only a few times. This chain connects TRBV10-3 to TRBJ1-2, with D tentatively TRBD1 (6 bases). V was pared by 3 bases and J by 8 bases, with 7 bases between. CDR1 is ENHRY and CDR2 is SYGVKD in the germline V gene. The CDR3 loop spans 11 amino acids. The CDR3 region has the DNA TGTGCCATCAGTGAACAGGGAGGCTACACCTTC. Translating it yields CAISEQGGYTF.

The V and J genes are TRBV5-4 and TRBJ2-2, with unresolved D. V gave up 1 base and J gave up 1 base, with 2 bases separating them. This CDR3 spans 13 amino acids. Germline V gene lookup returns CDR1 SGHNT and CDR2 YYREEE (reference sequence). CDR3 nucleotide sequence: TGTGCCAGCAGCTTGCAGAACACCGGGGAGCTGTTTTTT. It yields the protein CASSLQNTGELFF.

This clone was recorded once. The V gene is TRBV7-3, the J gene TRBJ2-1, with a weak D call TRBD2 (5 bases). Germline CDR1 and CDR2: SGHTA and FQGTGA. The CDR3 consists of 15 residues. The V and J ends lost 1 base and 6 bases respectively, with 13 bases between them. This CDR3 is CASSLKTTGFNEQFF. Here the CDR3 DNA reads TGTGCCAGCAGCTTAAAGACTACGGGCTTCAATGAGCAGTTCTTC.

This chain links TRBV4-1 with TRBJ1-2; possible D gene TRBD1, 5 bases. Germline-derived CDR1 and CDR2 are MGHRA and YSYEKL. This CDR3 has 15 amino acids. The V end lost 6 bases, the J end lost 6 bases, and 20 bases lay between the germline ends. CDR3 sequence: CASRRSGTGRDGYTF. The DNA for the CDR3 is TGCGCCAGCAGGCGCTCCGGGACTGGGAGAGATGGCTACACCTTC.

This rearrangement joins TRBV5-1 to TRBJ1-1; D not certain. Trimming cost V 0 bases and J 3 bases, with 6 bases left between them. CDR3 length: 13 amino acids. Germline V CDR1 and CDR2: SGHRS, YFSETQ. The chain's CDR3 is CASSLGPDTEAFF. The CDR3 coding sequence is TGCGCCAGCAGCTTGGGTCCTGACACTGAAGCTTTCTTT.